This is a list of T cell receptor beta chains from one sample in a study of blood T cell repertoires in COVID-19. TCRdb's table, derived via immunoSEQ multiplex PCR, lists solely in-frame clones and lacks some. This sample has some 80,000 clones; around 79% occur once, and the top ten carry more than 15%. Sequencing input: peripheral blood. These receptors came from a human donor in a cohort sampled during active COVID-19. Both conserved end residues are part of each CDR3. The D gene is left open where the match is weak. The size entry is marked missing in some rows and otherwise reads once, few, many or a size class.

d_gene,j_gene,v_gene,abundance,CDR3nt,CDR3aa
-,TRBJ2-1,TRBV20-1,-,TGCAGTGTCGCGGAGTGGGAGCAGTTCTTC,CSVAEWEQFF
-,TRBJ1-2,TRBV6-4,-,TGTGCCAGCAGTGACTCAGGCGGCTACGGCTACACCTTC,CASSDSGGYGYTF
TRBD1,TRBJ1-1,TRBV6-2/TRBV6-3,-,TGTGCCAGCAGTTCCACAGGGGGCTGGGGGAACACTGAAGCTTTCTTT,CASSSTGGWGNTEAFF
TRBD2,TRBJ2-3,TRBV6-2/TRBV6-3,-,TGTGCCAGCAGTTACTCGCGCGCGGGAGAGTTAGATACGCAGTATTTT,CASSYSRAGELDTQYF
-,TRBJ2-1,TRBV6-5,-,TGTGCCAGCAGGCCCCAAGGGACTTACAATGAGCAGTTCTTC,CASRPQGTYNEQFF
-,TRBJ1-1,TRBV5-1,-,TGCGCCAGCAGCGGCCTTCAGTATAACACTGAAGCTTTCTTT,CASSGLQYNTEAFF
TRBD1,TRBJ1-5,TRBV3-1/TRBV3-2,-,TGTGCCAGCAGCCCCTTCTACAGGGGGGTCGGACAGCCCCAGCATTTT,CASSPFYRGVGQPQHF
-,TRBJ1-5,TRBV7-2,-,TGTGCCAGCAGCCCCCTTGGAGGGAATCAGCCCCAGCATTTT,CASSPLGGNQPQHF
-,TRBJ2-5,TRBV2,-,TGTGCCAGCACCTTTACAGGGTCGGGAGAGACCCAGTACTTC,CASTFTGSGETQYF
-,TRBJ2-1,TRBV6-2/TRBV6-3,-,TGTGCCAGCAGTTACTCCCCTCTAGCTCCGTACAATGAGCAGTTCTTC,CASSYSPLAPYNEQFF
-,TRBJ1-3,TRBV7-9,-,TGTGCCAGCAGCTTAGGCCAGCGGTCTGGAAACACCATATATTTT,CASSLGQRSGNTIYF
TRBD2,TRBJ2-3,TRBV9,-,TGTGCCAGCAGCCTAGGGGACTACTACACAGATACGCAGTATTTT,CASSLGDYYTDTQYF
TRBD1,TRBJ1-1,TRBV14,once,TGTGCCAGCAGCCAGTGGACAGGAAACACTGAAGCTTTCTTT,CASSQWTGNTEAFF
-,TRBJ1-3,TRBV6-6,-,TGTGCCAGCACAGACAGCTCTGGAAACACCATATATTTT,CASTDSSGNTIYF
TRBD1,TRBJ1-1,TRBV7-9,-,TGTGCCAGCAGCTTTGTTCGGGGGACAGGGGCTGAAGCTTTCTTT,CASSFVRGTGAEAFF
TRBD2,TRBJ2-1,TRBV3-1/TRBV3-2,-,TGTGCCAGCAGCCAAGAATGGACTAGCGAGGGGTTGAACCTCAATGAGCAGTTCTTC,CASSQEWTSEGLNLNEQFF
-,TRBJ1-1,TRBV3-1/TRBV3-2,-,TGTGCCAGCAGCCATGGGGTTGGGGGGGGCACGGTCACTGAAGCTTTCTTT,CASSHGVGGGTVTEAFF
-,TRBJ2-1,TRBV7-9,medium-sized,TGTGCCAGCAGGACTCCCTTTGTTGAGCAGTTCTTC,CASRTPFVEQFF
-,TRBJ2-3,TRBV29-1,few,TGCAGCGTTGTTGGCAGGGAAGGGCCAGATACGCAGTATTTT,CSVVGREGPDTQYF
-,TRBJ2-7,TRBV14,-,TGTGCCAGCAGACCTGGACAGACCTACGAGCAGTACTTC,CASRPGQTYEQYF
TRBD1,TRBJ2-7,TRBV5-5,few,TGTGCCAGCAGCTTGGATCCGACAGGGGGCCACGAGCAGTACTTC,CASSLDPTGGHEQYF
-,TRBJ1-2,TRBV9,-,TGTGCCAGCAGCGGCCCCCGTCGGGGGGACTATGGCTACACCTTC,CASSGPRRGDYGYTF
-,TRBJ2-3,TRBV2,-,TGTGCCAGCAGTGAATCTAGTGCAGATACGCAGTATTTT,CASSESSADTQYF
-,TRBJ2-5,TRBV12-3/TRBV12-4,-,TGTGCCAGCAGTTCGGGGGGCGGAGAGACCCAGTACTTC,CASSSGGGETQYF
TRBD2,TRBJ2-1,TRBV3-1/TRBV3-2,-,TGTGCCAGCAGCCGCGCTAGCGGGAGTCTTTATGAGCAGTTCTTC,CASSRASGSLYEQFF
TRBD2,TRBJ2-2,TRBV11-3,-,TGTGCCAGCAGCTTATACGGCGGGAGGGACGGGCGCACCGGGGAGCTGTTTTTT,CASSLYGGRDGRTGELFF
-,TRBJ1-1,TRBV6-5,-,TGTGAAGTGGAAGGGGAATTGGCTGAAGCTTTCTTT,CEVEGELAEAFF